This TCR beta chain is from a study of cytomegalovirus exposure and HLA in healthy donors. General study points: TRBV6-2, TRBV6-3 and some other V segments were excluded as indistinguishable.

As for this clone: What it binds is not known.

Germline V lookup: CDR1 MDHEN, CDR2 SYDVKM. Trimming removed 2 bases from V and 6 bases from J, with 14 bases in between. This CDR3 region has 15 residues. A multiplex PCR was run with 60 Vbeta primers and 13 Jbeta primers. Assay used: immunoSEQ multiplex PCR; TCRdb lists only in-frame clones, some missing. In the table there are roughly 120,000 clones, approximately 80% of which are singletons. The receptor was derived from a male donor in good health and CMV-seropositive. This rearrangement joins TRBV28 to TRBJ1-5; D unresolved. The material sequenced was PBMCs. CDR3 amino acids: CASSLTTLAAQPQHF. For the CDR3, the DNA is TGTGCCAGCAGTTTAACAACCTTGGCGGCTCAGCCCCAGCATTTT.